These 29 T cell receptor beta chains were all obtained from the same sample, sequenced in a study of shared clonotypes between healthy human individuals. This table comes from immunoSEQ multiplex PCR, and its TCRdb copy is limited to in-frame clones, with some not included. The sample contains millions of clones, roughly 94% of which appear only once. Sample: naive CD4+ T cells sorted from blood. Subset of the sample: CD45RA+ positively selected. Source of these receptors: a man aged 18 to 29 in good health.

The V call is TRBV7-2, the J call TRBJ2-5; 14 bases are shared with TRBD2. V gave up 5 bases and J gave up 5 bases; unmatched junction bases: 10. Germline loops: CDR1 SGHTA, CDR2 FQGNSA. The CDR3 extends over 17 amino acids. The CDR3: CASSQGLAGDPWETQYF. CDR3 DNA: TGTGCCAGCAGCCAGGGACTAGCGGGAGATCCTTGGGAGACCCAGTACTTC.

This chain uses TRBV11-2 with TRBJ2-7; 7 positions agree with TRBD1. In germline, CDR1 is SGHAT, CDR2 FQNNGV. The CDR3 contains 15 residues. The ends lost 7 bases at V and 3 bases at J; junction bases unmatched: 12. In DNA, the CDR3 is TGTGCCAGCACCGCATCCGGGACAGCTGTCTACGAGCAGTACTTC. Translation gives CASTASGTAVYEQYF.

The sample holds one count of this clone. The rearrangement links TRBV15 to TRBJ2-6; 8 bases are shared with TRBD1. CDR1 is LNHNV and CDR2 is YYDKDF in the germline V gene (reference sequence). The CDR3 loop spans 18 amino acids. The V and J ends lost 5 bases and 2 bases, in that order; junction bases with no gene match: 11. CDR3 protein: CATSGRTGTDAGANVLTF. As DNA, the CDR3 is TGTGCCACCAGCGGAAGGACAGGGACCGATGCTGGGGCCAACGTCCTGACTTTC.

This clone appeared once. The chain couples TRBV6-4 to TRBJ2-7; the match to TRBD1 covers 7 bases. CDR1 is MRHNA and CDR2 is SNTAGT in the germline V gene. V gave up 4 bases and J gave up 4 bases; unmatched junction bases: 10. This CDR3 comprises 15 residues. The CDR3 loop is CASSASRDSAYEQYF. For the CDR3, the DNA is TGTGCCAGCAGTGCGTCCCGGGACAGCGCTTACGAGCAGTACTTC.

The sample holds one count of this clone. Written as DNA, the CDR3 is TGTGCCAGCAGCTTAGACCCCGGATTAAATACGCAGTATTTT. It translates to CASSLDPGLNTQYF. The V and J genes are TRBV7-2 and TRBJ2-3; D remains unclear. V gave up 1 base and J gave up 7 bases, with 12 bases separating them. CDR1 and CDR2 from the germline V gene are SGHTA and FQGNSA. The CDR3 spans 14 residues.

The V gene is TRBV10-1, the J gene TRBJ2-1, with TRBD1 matching over 8 bases. Trimming at V came to 2 bases and at J to 5 bases, leaving 5 bases not matched to a gene. CDR3 length: 15 amino acids. Per the germline V gene, CDR1 is WNHNN and CDR2 is SYGVQD (reference sequence). The CDR3 DNA reads TGCGCCAGCAGTGAGACCGGACAGGGTCACAATGAGCAGTTCTTC. Encoded protein: CASSETGQGHNEQFF.

The chain is built from TRBV5-1 and TRBJ1-4; maybe TRBD1 (6 bases). Germline V gives CDR1 SGHRS, CDR2 YFSETQ. V shed 2 bases and J shed 6 bases, with 14 bases lying between them. This CDR3 has 15 amino acids. CDR3 amino acids: CASSFPGVGDEKLFF. The CDR3 region has the DNA TGCGCCAGCAGCTTCCCAGGGGTGGGGGATGAAAAACTGTTTTTT.

This chain links TRBV6-1 with TRBJ1-6; tentatively, D is TRBD1 (5 bases). CDR3 size: 15 residues. Germline CDR1 reads MNHNS; CDR2 reads SASEGT. Trimming took 3 bases from V and 7 from J, leaving 13 bases between them. The CDR3 spells CASSDGTARNSPLHF. Here the CDR3 DNA reads TGTGCCAGCAGTGATGGGACTGCTCGGAATTCACCCCTCCACTTT.

This clone was found once. The rearrangement uses TRBV9 and TRBJ2-7, with D perhaps assigned TRBD1 or TRBD2 (5 bases each). Deletions cut 0 bases from V and 6 bases from J, with 16 bases between. This CDR3 has 15 amino acids. Germline CDR1 is SGDLS and CDR2 is YYNGEE. CDR3 DNA sequence: TGTGCCAGCAGCGTAGGTGGGGGACGTGCTACCGAGCAGTACTTC. This gives the protein CASSVGGGRATEQYF.

The chain has TRBV18 and TRBJ1-1; 8 nucleotides line up with TRBD1. The length of the CDR3 is 13 residues. The V segment lost 5 bases and the J segment 4 bases; nucleotides outside the gene matches: 3. The germline V gene has CDR1 KGHSH and CDR2 LQKENI. The DNA for the CDR3 is TGTGCCAGCTCAACAGACAGGGGCACTGAAGCTTTCTTT. Its translation is CASSTDRGTEAFF. The variable domain in full, completed from reference TRBV18 and TRBJ1-1, reads NAGVMQNPRHLVRRRGQEARLRCSPMKGHSHVYWYRQLPEEGLKFMVYLQKENIIDESGMPKERFSAEFPKEGPSILRIQQVVRGDSAAYFCASSTDRGTEAFFGQGTRLTVV.

This chain links TRBV5-1 with TRBJ1-6; D gene uncertain. Trimming cost V 4 bases and J 0 bases, with 11 bases left between them. Germline-derived CDR1 and CDR2 are SGHRS and YFSETQ. The CDR3 runs 16 residues. CDR3 in amino acids: CASSMGTSSYNSPLHF. DNA of the CDR3: TGCGCCAGCAGCATGGGAACCAGCTCCTATAATTCACCCCTCCACTTT.

CDR3 DNA: TGTGCCAGCAGCCCATCTCGACAGGGTCGCAATCAGCCCCAGCATTTT. This gives the protein CASSPSRQGRNQPQHF. The chain joins TRBV11-3 to TRBJ1-5, with TRBD1 matching 7 bases. The J segment lost 2 bases and the V segment lost 5 bases, leaving 9 bases of the junction unmatched. The CDR3 consists of 16 residues. Germline loops: CDR1 SGHNT, CDR2 YENEEA.

The J gene is TRBJ1-4, the V gene TRBV6-5, with D perhaps matching TRBD1 (5 bases). The CDR3 consists of 14 residues. Trimming took 4 bases from V and 7 from J, leaving 13 bases between them. CDR1 is MNHEY, CDR2 SVGAGI, per germline. CDR3 coding DNA: TGTGCCAGCAGTTCGGGACGGGGAGGTGAAAAACTGTTTTTT. It yields the protein CASSSGRGGEKLFF.

Concerning this clone: This specimen includes other DNA sequences encoding the same CDR3. This chain joins TRBV10-3 and TRBJ2-5; a weak D match, TRBD2 (5 bases). CDR1 is ENHRY and CDR2 is SYGVKD in the germline V gene. Trimming cost V 0 bases and J 5 bases, with 7 bases left between them. CDR3 size: 13 residues. DNA of the CDR3: TGTGCCATCAGTGAGTCGAGAGGGGAGACCCAGTACTTC. The encoded protein is CAISESRGETQYF.

The chain links TRBV18 to TRBJ1-2; the match to TRBD1 covers 8 bases. This CDR3 has 14 amino acids. After removal of 4 bases from V and 3 bases from J, the junction contained 4 bases not matched to a gene. CDR1 is KGHSH, CDR2 LQKENI, per germline. The DNA of the CDR3 is TGTGCCAGCTCACGCGGACAGGGCGACTATGGCTACACCTTC. The encoded protein is CASSRGQGDYGYTF.

The rearrangement joins TRBV9 to TRBJ2-6; no firm D call. The CDR3 runs 14 residues. Trimming left V 4 bases short and J 2 bases short, with 7 bases between. Germline values: CDR1 SGDLS, CDR2 YYNGEE. In DNA form, the CDR3 reads TGTGCCAGCAGCTATACCCCTGGGGCCAACGTCCTGACTTTC. Residues: CASSYTPGANVLTF.

The V and J genes are TRBV5-1 and TRBJ1-1, with D possibly TRBD1 on 6 matching bases. Germline V gene lookup returns CDR1 SGHRS and CDR2 YFSETQ. CDR3 length: 15 amino acids. Trimming took 0 bases from V and 5 from J, leaving 14 bases between them. CDR3 sequence (DNA): TGCGCCAGCAGCTTGGATACAGGGCAGGGGACTGAAGCTTTCTTT. Translated, it gives CASSLDTGQGTEAFF. The variable domain in full, completed from reference TRBV5-1 and TRBJ1-1, reads KAGVTQTPRYLIKTRGQQVTLSCSPISGHRSVSWYQQTPGQGLQFLFEYFSETQRNKGNFPGRFSGRQFSNSRSEMNVSTLELGDSALYLCASSLDTGQGTEAFFGQGTRLTVV.

This chain joins TRBV27 and TRBJ1-1, with 9 nucleotides matching TRBD1. The CDR3 consists of 15 residues. V was pared by 4 bases and J by 4 bases, with 7 bases of the junction left unmatched. The germline CDR1 and CDR2 sequences are MNHEY and SMNVEV (reference sequence). The CDR3 DNA follows: TGTGCCAGCAGTTCCTCAACAGGGGGCAGCACTGAAGCTTTCTTT. Translation: CASSSSTGGSTEAFF.

The rearrangement joins TRBV18 to TRBJ2-7; 10 bases align to TRBD1. V lost 6 bases to trimming and J lost 3 bases; unmatched junction nucleotides: 5. The CDR3 has 14 residues. The germline V gene has CDR1 KGHSH and CDR2 LQKENI. CDR3 in amino acids: CASSRDRGFYEQYF. The CDR3 nucleotides read TGTGCCAGCTCGCGGGACAGGGGTTTCTACGAGCAGTACTTC.

V gene TRBV5-8 combines with J gene TRBJ1-2; 8 bases match TRBD1. The CDR3 covers 16 residues. Unmatched junction bases numbered 14, after V lost 4 bases and J lost 6 bases. Germline lookup yields CDR1 SGHTS and CDR2 YDEGEE. The CDR3 DNA reads TGTGCCAGCAGCCCGCCGCCCGGACAGGGATGGCATGGCTACACCTTC. Protein sequence: CASSPPPGQGWHGYTF.

This chain uses TRBV28 with TRBJ1-2, with D perhaps matching TRBD1 (6 bases). V was shortened by 6 bases and J by 0 bases, with 11 bases between the two germline ends. The CDR3 length is 14 residues. CDR1 is MDHEN, CDR2 SYDVKM, per germline. CDR3 loop: CASRSPGANYGYTF. The CDR3 nucleotides read TGTGCCAGCAGATCCCCAGGGGCTAACTATGGCTACACCTTC.

This sequence joins TRBV6-5 and TRBJ2-2; TRBD2 might be the D (6 bases). The CDR3 has 14 amino acids. Per the germline V gene, CDR1 is MNHEY and CDR2 is SVGAGI. V shed 5 bases and J shed 5 bases, with 12 bases lying between them. The CDR3, as DNA: TGTGCCAGCAGTCCGTGGGGGGTTACCGGGGAGCTGTTTTTT. The encoded protein is CASSPWGVTGELFF.

This sequence joins TRBV19 and TRBJ2-7; D gene ambiguous. The length of the CDR3 is 13 residues. V was shortened by 4 bases and J by 2 bases, with 9 bases between the two germline ends. Germline V lookup: CDR1 LNHDA, CDR2 SQIVND (reference sequence). The CDR3 region is CASSRVVTYEQYF. The CDR3 DNA reads TGTGCCAGTAGTAGGGTTGTGACCTACGAGCAGTACTTC.

The chain has TRBV5-1 and TRBJ2-3; 8 bases are a match to TRBD1. The junction had 15 bases not matched to a gene; V was cut back by 4 bases and J by 5 bases. The CDR3 has 17 amino acids. CDR1 SGHRS and CDR2 YFSETQ come from the germline V gene. The CDR3 loop reads CASSVLPQGGGGDTQYF. As DNA, the CDR3 is TGCGCCAGCAGCGTACTCCCACAGGGGGGCGGAGGAGATACGCAGTATTTT.

V is TRBV6-5 and J is TRBJ2-2; TRBD1 agrees at 8 bases. Looked up from germline, CDR1 is MNHEY and CDR2 is SVGAGI. The ends lost 7 bases at V and 4 bases at J; junction bases unmatched: 8. The CDR3 sequence is 15 residues long. CDR3 DNA sequence: TGTGCCAGCAAAACAGGGGGAGTGGGCACCGGGGAGCTGTTTTTT. Amino acids: CASKTGGVGTGELFF.

The chain joins TRBV7-9 to TRBJ2-7; tentative D call: TRBD1 (5 bases). Trimming removed 5 bases from V and 3 bases from J, with 14 bases in between. This CDR3 contains 14 residues. The germline gives CDR1 SEHNR, CDR2 FQNEAQ (reference sequence). CDR3 DNA sequence: TGTGCCAGCAGCCCAGCAGGCAGGGTCTACGAGCAGTACTTC. Its protein product is CASSPAGRVYEQYF.

The rearrangement joins TRBV11-2 to TRBJ2-1, with D tentatively TRBD2 (5 bases). The CDR3 runs to 13 residues. Germline V gene data show CDR1 as SGHAT and CDR2 as FQNNGV. V was trimmed by 5 bases and J by 10 bases, leaving 15 bases between them. This chain's CDR3 is CASSQPGTGEQFF. In DNA, the CDR3 is TGTGCCAGCAGCCAACCGGGCACGGGAGAGCAGTTCTTC.

In regard to this clone: Other DNA sequences in this sample translate to the same CDR3. The CDR3 sequence: CASSFGRGRYEQYF. CDR3 in DNA: TGTGCCAGCAGCTTTGGCAGGGGGCGGTACGAGCAGTACTTC. The V call is TRBV5-6, the J call TRBJ2-7; 8 positions agree with TRBD1. V was pared by 2 bases and J by 4 bases, with 5 bases of the junction left unmatched. CDR3 length: 14 residues. CDR1 is SGHDT, CDR2 YYEEEE, per germline.

V usage is TRBV7-2 and J usage is TRBJ2-3; no definite D call. The V and J ends lost 5 bases and 3 bases respectively, with 12 bases between them. This CDR3 has 14 amino acids. Per germline, CDR1 SGHTA and CDR2 FQGNSA. CDR3 residues: CASSPMGATDTQYF. Here the CDR3 DNA reads TGTGCCAGCAGCCCAATGGGCGCGACAGATACGCAGTATTTT.